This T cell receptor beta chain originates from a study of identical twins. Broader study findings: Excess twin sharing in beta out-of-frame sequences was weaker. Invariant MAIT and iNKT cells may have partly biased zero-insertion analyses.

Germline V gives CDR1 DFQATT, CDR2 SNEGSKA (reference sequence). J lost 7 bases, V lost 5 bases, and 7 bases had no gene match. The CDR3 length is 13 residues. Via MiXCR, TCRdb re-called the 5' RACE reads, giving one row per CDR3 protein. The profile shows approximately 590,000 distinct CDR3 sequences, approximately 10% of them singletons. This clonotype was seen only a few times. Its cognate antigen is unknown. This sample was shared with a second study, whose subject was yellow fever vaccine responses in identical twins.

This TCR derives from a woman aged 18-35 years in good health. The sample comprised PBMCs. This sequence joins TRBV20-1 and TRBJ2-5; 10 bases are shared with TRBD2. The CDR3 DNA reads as TGCAGTGCTTTAGCGGGGGGCCTGGGGACCCAGTACTTC. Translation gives CSALAGGLGTQYF.